The subject of this entry is one T cell receptor (beta chain). This sample includes further DNA sequences coding for the same CDR3. A multiplex PCR was run with 60 Vbeta primers and 13 Jbeta primers. Method: immunoSEQ multiplex PCR; TCRdb's copy keeps in-frame clones and lacks some. The data hold 20,000 to 25,000 clones, with over 75% observed a single time. This entry is derived from a study of cytomegalovirus exposure and HLA in healthy donors. The CDR3 spans 16 residues. Trimming removed 1 base from V and 3 bases from J, with 13 bases in between. CDR1 is MGHDK, CDR2 SYGVNS, per germline. Input material: PBMCs. The sequence was obtained from a man aged 55-75 years in good health and CMV-seronegative. This chain connects TRBV25-1 to TRBJ1-3; a possible D gene is TRBD1 (6 bases). The CDR3 protein is CASSESGGPGGNTIYF. In DNA, the CDR3 is TGTGCCAGCAGTGAATCGGGGGGGCCGGGTGGAAACACCATATATTTT.